One and the same sample provided the 18 T cell receptor beta chains below, sequenced in a study of blood T cells in healthy people across ages. Then a second PCR, running roughly 7 to 11 cycles, was carried out with a sample-barcoded 5' primer and a J-beta primer mix. TCRdb fed the 5' RACE reads into MiXCR, producing one record per CDR3 protein. The sample includes roughly 1,700,000 distinct CDR3 sequences, over 25% of them seen just once. The sequencing input was blood. Every receptor here comes from a woman in her 30s in good health.

The V and J genes are TRBV7-4 and TRBJ1-4; D is unresolved. The ends were cut back, 2 bases at V and 0 bases at J, with 10 bases in the middle. The germline V gene encodes CDR1 SGHVT and CDR2 SQSDAQ. The CDR3 sequence is 16 residues long. The CDR3 nucleotides read TGTGCCAGCAGCTTAAGGGCCGTGGCAACTAATGAAAAACTGTTTTTT. Protein: CASSLRAVATNEKLFF.

The CDR3 bases are TGCGCCAGCAGTGAGGCGGGGAACAGACACACAGATACGCAGTATTTT. Translated: CASSEAGNRHTDTQYF. The rearrangement links TRBV10-1 to TRBJ2-3; perhaps TRBD2 as D (6 bases). Trimming took off 2 bases at V and 2 bases at J, with 14 bases between the two ends. Germline CDR1 reads WNHNN; CDR2 reads SYGVQD (reference sequence). The CDR3 runs to 16 residues.

J is TRBJ2-1 and V is TRBV7-9; D uncertain. V lost 3 bases and J lost 1, with 10 bases in between. The length of the CDR3 is 15 residues. Germline CDR1 SEHNR, CDR2 FQNEAQ (reference sequence). The CDR3 DNA sequence: TGTGCCAGCAGCTTCGGTTTAACTTCCTACAATGAGCAGTTCTTC. It is translated as CASSFGLTSYNEQFF.

J is TRBJ2-3 and V is TRBV7-9; tentatively, D is TRBD2 (5 bases). This CDR3 is built from 15 residues. V gave up 8 bases and J gave up 6 bases, with 21 bases separating them. Germline CDR1 SEHNR, CDR2 FQNEAQ (reference sequence). CDR3 amino acids: CASAERSSGRDTQYF. CDR3 nucleotides: TGTGCCAGCGCCGAGAGATCCTCGGGAAGGGATACGCAGTATTTT.

This clonotype was counted only a few times. The chain combines TRBV28 with TRBJ2-1; a weak D match, TRBD2 (5 bases). CDR3 length: 16 residues. The V end was cut by 2 bases, the J end by 2 bases, with 13 bases between. From germline, CDR1 is MDHEN and CDR2 SYDVKM. CDR3 sequence: CASSLRGVLPYNEQFF. The CDR3 DNA reads TGTGCCAGCAGTTTACGGGGAGTTCTCCCCTACAATGAGCAGTTCTTC.

This clonotype was recorded a few times. The chain carries TRBV6-5 and TRBJ1-2; D unclear. Germline values: CDR1 MNHEY, CDR2 SVGAGI. V lost 5 bases and J 3 bases, leaving 13 bases between the germline ends. The CDR3 loop spans 14 amino acids. The CDR3 is CASSAGSADYGYTF. The CDR3 DNA sequence: TGTGCCAGCAGTGCCGGGTCGGCGGACTATGGCTACACCTTC.

The rearrangement uses TRBV10-3 and TRBJ2-7; 11 nucleotides match TRBD1. The CDR3 runs 13 residues. V lost 7 bases and J lost 3; bases outside the gene matches: 2. Germline V gene lookup returns CDR1 ENHRY and CDR2 SYGVKD. Here the CDR3 DNA reads TGTGCCATCATGGGACAGGGGGTCTACGAGCAGTACTTC. As protein: CAIMGQGVYEQYF.

A few counts support this clonotype. The chain has TRBV20-1 and TRBJ1-2; D is possibly TRBD1 (6 bases). Germline lookup yields CDR1 DFQATT and CDR2 SNEGSKA (reference sequence). The CDR3 is 12 amino acids. Trimming left V 3 bases short and J 4 bases short, with 9 bases between. CDR3 in amino acids: CSARLDSYGYTF. In DNA form, the CDR3 reads TGCAGTGCTAGGTTGGACAGCTATGGCTACACCTTC.

This clonotype came up a few times. V usage is TRBV7-2 and J usage is TRBJ1-6; TRBD1 matches 7 bases. Losses at the gene ends were 5 bases for V and 10 bases for J; bases not matched to a gene: 8. CDR3 length: 14 residues. The germline CDR1 and CDR2 sequences are SGHTA and FQGNSA. CDR3 sequence (DNA): TGTGCCAGCAGCCAAGATGACAGGGTCTCACCCCTCCACTTT. This sequence encodes CASSQDDRVSPLHF.

This clonotype was counted a few times. The chain uses TRBV5-1 and TRBJ2-3, with D possibly being TRBD1 (5 bases). CDR3 length: 16 amino acids. The V end lost 0 bases, the J end lost 1 base, and 12 bases lay between the germline ends. Germline lookup yields CDR1 SGHRS and CDR2 YFSETQ. DNA of the CDR3: TGCGCCAGCAGCTTGGAGGGGTCCCGAGGCACAGATACGCAGTATTTT. Amino acids: CASSLEGSRGTDTQYF.

Turning to this clonotype: Germline is not matched at one junction end, which may reflect a read error. The rearrangement joins TRBV11-2 to TRBJ2-5; TRBD1 aligns across 9 bases. The DNA end is a closer match to TRBJ2-7, so the J assignment may be wrong. The CDR3 sequence is 12 residues long. Germline CDR1 SGHAT, CDR2 FQNNGV. The CDR3 protein is CVSSRTGAEQYF. CDR3 nucleotide sequence: TGTGTCAGCAGTCGGACAGGGGCCGAGCAGTACTTC.

This chain connects TRBV12-5 to TRBJ2-7; D is unclear. The closer fit of TRBJ2-5 to the DNA end suggests the J call may be wrong. The CDR3 consists of 12 residues. Germline loops: CDR1 LGHNT, CDR2 FRNRAP. This CDR3 reads CASGLERRTQYF. The CDR3 region has the DNA TGTGCTAGTGGTTTGGAAAGGCGGACCCAGTACTTC.

This clonotype was counted ten times or more. The rearrangement links TRBV4-1 to TRBJ2-7, with TRBD1 as a possible D gene (5 bases). The CDR3 length is 14 residues. The germline CDR1 and CDR2 sequences are MGHRA and YSYEKL. V was cut by 2 bases and J by 4 bases, with 12 bases left in between. The CDR3 reads CASSQLATEYEQYF. The CDR3, as DNA: TGCGCCAGCAGCCAACTTGCGACAGAATACGAGCAGTACTTC.

The chain uses TRBV5-1 and TRBJ2-3; tentative D call: TRBD1 (6 bases). The CDR3 length is 15 residues. V was clipped by 3 bases and J by 2 bases, with 13 bases between them. Germline CDR1 and CDR2: SGHRS and YFSETQ. The CDR3 spells CASSSQGFYTDTQYF. The CDR3 DNA is TGCGCCAGCAGCTCACAGGGCTTCTACACAGATACGCAGTATTTT.

As regards this clonotype: This may stem from a read error, because a much larger clone lies one nucleotide away. The CDR3 DNA is TGCAGCGTAAGACAAATCGGAGAAGAGACCCAGTACTTC. This sequence encodes CSVRQIGEETQYF. This rearrangement joins TRBV29-1 to TRBJ2-5; D remains unclear. Trimming stripped 6 bases from V and 3 bases from J, with 14 bases between. The CDR3 loop spans 13 amino acids. Germline CDR1 reads SQVTM; CDR2 reads ANQGSEA.

V and J are TRBV5-1 and TRBJ2-1; possibly TRBD1 for D (5 bases). Trimming removed 1 base at V and 7 bases at J, with 15 bases between. This CDR3 is 15 amino acids long. Germline V gene data show CDR1 as SGHRS and CDR2 as YFSETQ. CDR3 bases: TGCGCCAGCAGCTTGACAGTGGGGCTCGGGAATGAGCAGTTCTTC. Its protein product is CASSLTVGLGNEQFF.

This clonotype has a single count. The chain is built from TRBV7-9 and TRBJ1-1; tentatively, D is TRBD1 (5 bases). V shed 6 bases and J shed 6 bases, with 11 bases lying between them. Germline V gene sequence: CDR1 SEHNR, CDR2 FQNEAQ (reference sequence). CDR3 length equals 12 residues. The CDR3 DNA sequence: TGTGCCAGCAGGGCGCCGGGGCCTGAAGCTTTCTTT. The encoded protein is CASRAPGPEAFF.

V gene TRBV5-1 combines with J gene TRBJ2-1; D call uncertain. The CDR3 totals 15 residues. Deletions cut 3 bases from V and 12 bases from J, with 22 bases between. CDR1 and CDR2 from the germline V gene are SGHRS and YFSETQ. The CDR3 reads CASSSQGPGPFGQFF. CDR3 nucleotide sequence: TGCGCCAGCAGCTCCCAAGGGCCAGGACCTTTTGGGCAGTTCTTC.